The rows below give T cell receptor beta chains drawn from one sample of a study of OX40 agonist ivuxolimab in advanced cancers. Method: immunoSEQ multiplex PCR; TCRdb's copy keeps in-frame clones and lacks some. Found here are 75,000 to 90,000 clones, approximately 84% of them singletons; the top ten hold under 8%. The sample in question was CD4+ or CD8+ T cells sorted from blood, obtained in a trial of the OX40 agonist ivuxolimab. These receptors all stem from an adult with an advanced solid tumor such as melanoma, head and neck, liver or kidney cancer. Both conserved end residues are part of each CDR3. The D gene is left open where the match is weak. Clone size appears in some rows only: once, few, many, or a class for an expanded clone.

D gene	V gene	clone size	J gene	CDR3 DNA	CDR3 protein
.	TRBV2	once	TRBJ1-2	TGTGCCAGCAACGGCCGGACCTCTAACTATGGCTACACCTTC	CASNGRTSNYGYTF
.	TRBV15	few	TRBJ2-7	TGTGCCTCTAAAAAAAGGGATTCCTACGAGCAGTACTTC	CASKKRDSYEQYF
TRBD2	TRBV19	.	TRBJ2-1	TGTGCCAGTAGTTTGAGGGGAGGGAAAAATGAGCAGTTCTTC	CASSLRGGKNEQFF
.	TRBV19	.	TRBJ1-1	TGTGCCAGTAGTATGGAACAGGGCACTGAAGCTTTCTTT	CASSMEQGTEAFF
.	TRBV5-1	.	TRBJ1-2	TGCGCCAGCAGCCCAACCCCGACAGATAACTATGGCTACACCTTC	CASSPTPTDNYGYTF
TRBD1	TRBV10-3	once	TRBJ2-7	TGTGCCATCAACCCGGGACAGGGGGTGCAGTACTTC	CAINPGQGVQYF
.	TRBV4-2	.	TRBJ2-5	TGTGCCAGCAGCCAAGAAACCCATCAAGCGCTACGGAGGCAAGAGACCCAGTACTTC	CASSQETHQALRRQETQYF
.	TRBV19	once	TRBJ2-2	TGTGCCAGTAGTATAGGACAGAGGACCGGGGAGCTGTTTTTT	CASSIGQRTGELFF
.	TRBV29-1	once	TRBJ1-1	TGCAGCGTTGCCCCCCGGGAACACGCTGAAGCTTTCTTT	CSVAPREHAEAFF
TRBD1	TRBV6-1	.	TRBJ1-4	TGTGCCAGCCTAGCCTACAGGGGAAATAATGAAAAACTGTTTTTT	CASLAYRGNNEKLFF
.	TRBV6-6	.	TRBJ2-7	TGTGCCAGCAGTTACTCGACCAGTTTGCCCTCTTACGAGCAGTACTTC	CASSYSTSLPSYEQYF
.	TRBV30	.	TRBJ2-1	TGTGCCTGGAGCCCCCTTGGGGGGGCGGGGAATGAGCAGTTCTTC	CAWSPLGGAGNEQFF
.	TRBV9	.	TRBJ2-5	TGTGCCAGCAGCGTAGGAATCCAAGAGACCCAGTACTTC	CASSVGIQETQYF
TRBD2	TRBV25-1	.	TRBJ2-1	TGTGCCAGCAGTGAATGGGAGGGAGCACAATATGAGCAGTTCTTC	CASSEWEGAQYEQFF
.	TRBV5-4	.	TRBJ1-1	TGTGCCTGCAGCTTAAGTATGAACACTGAAGCTTTCTTT	CACSLSMNTEAFF
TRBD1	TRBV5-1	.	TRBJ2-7	TGCGCCAGCAGCCCACAGGGGGCCTACGAGCAGTACTTC	CASSPQGAYEQYF
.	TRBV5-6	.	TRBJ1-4	TGTGCCAGCAGCACTGTGGCTCCCGGGACATCAGAAAAACTGTTTTTT	CASSTVAPGTSEKLFF
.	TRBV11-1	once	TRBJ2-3	TGTGCCAGCAGCCCGAGGGCCTTCACAGATACGCAGTATTTT	CASSPRAFTDTQYF
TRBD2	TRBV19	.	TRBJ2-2	TGTGCCAGTAGTATGAGTCTAGCGGGCCTTTACACCGGGGAGCTGTTTTTT	CASSMSLAGLYTGELFF
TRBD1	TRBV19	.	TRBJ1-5	TGTGCCAGCCAGGGGGTTAGGAAGCCCCAGCATTTT	CASQGVRKPQHF
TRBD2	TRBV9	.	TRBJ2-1	TGTGCCAGCAGCGTTCGGGAGGGTTCAACGGGTGAGCAGTTCTTC	CASSVREGSTGEQFF
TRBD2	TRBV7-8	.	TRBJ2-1	TGTGCCAGCAGCCAATGGCGACTAGCGGGAGAATGGTCCTACAATGAGCAGTTCTTC	CASSQWRLAGEWSYNEQFF
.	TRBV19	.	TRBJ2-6	TGTGCCAGTACCCCGGTTGCTGGGGCCAACGTCCTGACTTTC	CASTPVAGANVLTF
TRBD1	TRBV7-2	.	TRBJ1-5	TGTGCCAGCAGTCGGAGGACAGGGGGGGATCAGCCCCAGCATTTT	CASSRRTGGDQPQHF
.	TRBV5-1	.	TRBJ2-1	TGCGCCAGCAGCTTGGAGAGGCCCCAAAGTGAGCAGTTCTTC	CASSLERPQSEQFF
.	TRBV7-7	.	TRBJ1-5	TGTGCTCGTCGGGGCCGCAATCAGCCCCAGCATTTT	CARRGRNQPQHF
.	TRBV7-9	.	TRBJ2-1	TGTGCCAGCAGCCCTTTGGACAGCTCTCCTAATGAGCAGTTCTTC	CASSPLDSSPNEQFF
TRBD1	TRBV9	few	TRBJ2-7	TGTGCCAGCAGCGTAGCGGACAGGGGGCCACACGAGCAGTACTTC	CASSVADRGPHEQYF
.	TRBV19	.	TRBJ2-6	TGTGCCAGTAGTTCGGGACTCGACTCGCGGGGGGCCAACGTCCTGACTTTC	CASSSGLDSRGANVLTF
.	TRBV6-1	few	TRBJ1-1	TGTGCCAGCAGAGAGGATTACAACACTGAAGCTTTCTTT	CASREDYNTEAFF
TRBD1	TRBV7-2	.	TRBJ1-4	TGTGCCAGCAGCCCAAGAGCAGGGGGGAATGAAAAACTGTTTTTT	CASSPRAGGNEKLFF
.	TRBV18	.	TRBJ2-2	TGTGCCAGCTCACCACCGGGGGGTGAGTCGCGGGAGCTGTTTTTT	CASSPPGGESRELFF
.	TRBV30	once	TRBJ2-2	TGTGCCTGGAGTGTCGGCGGGGAGCTGTTTTTT	CAWSVGGELFF
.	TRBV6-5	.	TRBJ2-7	TGTGCCAGCAGTTCTCTTGGGGGGTCCTCCTACGAGCAGTACTTC	CASSSLGGSSYEQYF
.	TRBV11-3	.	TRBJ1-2	TGTGCCAGCAGCCCCTACCGGGGGGGCGAGAATGGCTACACCTTC	CASSPYRGGENGYTF